Listed below are T cell receptor beta chains from one sample, sequenced in a study of response to subunit inactivated influenza vaccine. In TCRdb, the RT-PCR reads were re-called with MiXCR into one record per CDR3 protein. This repertoire shows approximately 500,000 distinct CDR3 sequences, 10% to 15% found once; its top ten account for about 12%. This sample comprised PBMCs from blood, obtained roughly 45 days after vaccination. These receptors were obtained from a man aged 50-60 years who received an inactivated influenza vaccine. Each CDR3 is given with its conserved first and last residue. The D gene is left open where the match is weak. Rows give clone size only sometimes, using once, few, many, or a class for an expanded clone.

j_call clone_size d_call v_call cdr3_nt cdr3_aa
TRBJ2-7 few TRBD2 TRBV20-1 TGCAGTGCGGGAGAGCCGGGACTAGATCGCGAGCAGTACTTC CSAGEPGLDREQYF
TRBJ2-1 few TRBD2 TRBV5-1 TGCGCCAGCAGCCTCTCCGGGCTAGCGGGGGTACACAATGAGCAGTTCTTC CASSLSGLAGVHNEQFF
TRBJ2-1 few TRBD2 TRBV29-1 TGCAGCGCGACTAGCGGGTACAATGAGCAGTTCTTC CSATSGYNEQFF
TRBJ2-1 NA TRBD2 TRBV11-1 TGTGCCAGCAGCTTACCGGGACTAGCGGCCGGTGAGCAGTTCTTC CASSLPGLAAGEQFF
TRBJ1-6 many NA TRBV5-1 TGCGCCAGCAGCTTGGTTGGGGGGCGCTTCTATAATTCACCCCTCCACTTT CASSLVGGRFYNSPLHF
TRBJ2-1 few TRBD1 TRBV5-1 TGCGCCAGCAGCTCGGACAGGAAAACCTACAATGAGCAGTTCTTC CASSSDRKTYNEQFF
TRBJ2-1 NA NA TRBV9 TGTGCCAGCAGCGTTAGTAGCGGCTACTACAATGAGCAGTTCTTC CASSVSSGYYNEQFF
TRBJ2-5 few TRBD1 TRBV20-1 TGCAGTGCTAGGGCCTCGACAGGGCTGGAGACCCAGTACTTC CSARASTGLETQYF
TRBJ1-5 many NA TRBV24-1 TGTGCCACCAGTGTTGGGGGGTCTCAGCCCCAGCATTTT CATSVGGSQPQHF
TRBJ2-5 NA TRBD1 TRBV20-1 TGCAGTGCTAGATCAGGGGGCATAGGAAAGACCCAGTACTTC CSARSGGIGKTQYF
TRBJ2-3 few TRBD1 TRBV7-9 TGTGCCAGCAGCACACACGGACAGGGGGGGACAGATACGCAGTATTTT CASSTHGQGGTDTQYF
TRBJ1-6 NA NA TRBV4-1 TGCGCCAGCAGCCTTGATTGGAGGGAGGTAAACAATTCACCCCTCCACTTT CASSLDWREVNNSPLHF
TRBJ1-6 NA TRBD1 TRBV12-3/TRBV12-4 TGTGCCAGCAGCATTGACAGGGGATATAATTCACCCCTCCACTTT CASSIDRGYNSPLHF
TRBJ2-7 NA TRBD2 TRBV5-1 TGCGCCAGCAGTCCGGGGGGGCGCGAGCAGTACTTC CASSPGGREQYF
TRBJ1-2 NA TRBD1 TRBV20-1 TGCAGTGCTAGAGATTCCCCGGACAGGGATAGGGGCTACACCTTC CSARDSPDRDRGYTF
TRBJ2-2 NA TRBD1 TRBV7-6 TGTGCCAGCAGTTACAGGCGATTACAGGGGGAAGGGGAGCTGTTTTTT CASSYRRLQGEGELFF
TRBJ2-7 few TRBD2 TRBV4-2 TGTGCCAGCAGCCCTAGCGGGCGTGGATACGAGCAGTACTTC CASSPSGRGYEQYF
TRBJ2-2 many NA TRBV10-3 TGTGCCATCAGCCTCACCGGGGAGCTGTTTTTT CAISLTGELFF
TRBJ2-2 NA NA TRBV11-2 TGTGCCAGCAGCACGGCTGGCATTTTCACCGGGGAGCTGTTTTTT CASSTAGIFTGELFF
TRBJ1-6 many TRBD1 TRBV12-3/TRBV12-4 TGTGCCAGCAGTTCGGGACAGCTAAATTCACCCCTCCACTTT CASSSGQLNSPLHF
TRBJ2-2 NA TRBD2 TRBV27 TGTGCCAGCCGCCCCTGGCAACTAGCGGTGAACACCGGGGAGCTGTTTTTT CASRPWQLAVNTGELFF
TRBJ1-2 few TRBD1 TRBV10-3 TGTGCCACTGGGACAGCAACTAACTATGGCTACACCTTC CATGTATNYGYTF
TRBJ2-1 NA TRBD1 TRBV25-1 TGTGCCAGCAGTGACCCCGGACAGGGGACGTCCTACAATGAGCAGTTCTTC CASSDPGQGTSYNEQFF
TRBJ2-3 few TRBD2 TRBV10-3 TGTGCCATCAGTGGATCGGGGGGGCCCCCAGATACGCAGTATTTT CAISGSGGPPDTQYF
TRBJ1-5 few TRBD1 TRBV3-1 TGTGCCAGCAGCCAAGATTACGGAGGGGGCGCGAGGGTGCCCCAGCATTTT CASSQDYGGGARVPQHF
TRBJ2-3 few TRBD2 TRBV20-1 TGCAGTGCCAGCAGCGGGAAAGGATGGGATACGCAGTATTTT CSASSGKGWDTQYF
TRBJ1-1 NA TRBD1 TRBV9 TGTGCCAGCAGCAAAGGGACAGACCCCCCGAGGGACACTGAAGCTTTCTTT CASSKGTDPPRDTEAFF
TRBJ2-5 few NA TRBV29-1 TGCAGCGTGGACTCAGGGATGGGGACCCAGTACTTC CSVDSGMGTQYF
TRBJ2-4 few NA TRBV20-1 TGCAGTGCTACCCAGGCGAGCGTAGCCAAAAACATTCAGTACTTC CSATQASVAKNIQYF
TRBJ2-3 many NA TRBV24-1 TGTGCCACCAGTGATTTCGACAGAGACACAGATACGCAGTATTTT CATSDFDRDTDTQYF
TRBJ2-2 many NA TRBV7-2 TGTGCCAGCGAACCCCGACCCACCGGGGAGCTGTTTTTT CASEPRPTGELFF
TRBJ1-2 few TRBD1 TRBV3-1 TGTGCCAGCAGCCAAAGAGGGGGCCGGGACTATGGCTACACCTTC CASSQRGGRDYGYTF
TRBJ2-1 NA NA TRBV3-1 TGTGCCAGCAGCCCCCTGGACGGAAGAGAGCAGTTCTTC CASSPLDGREQFF
TRBJ2-7 NA NA TRBV7-2 TGTGCCAGCAGTATCAGGGGGTGGGAGGGTACCTCATACGAGCAGTACTTC CASSIRGWEGTSYEQYF
TRBJ2-7 NA NA TRBV10-3 TGTGCCATCAGTGAGGAGAGGCAGGGTGGCCCCTACGAGCAGTACTTC CAISEERQGGPYEQYF
TRBJ2-3 few NA TRBV7-2 TGTGCCAGCAGCTTAGGCGTCCGGATTCCGGCTGGTACGCAGTATTTT CASSLGVRIPAGTQYF
TRBJ2-5 few NA TRBV27 TGTGCCAGCAGTTTTAGGGCGCCTGAATTCTTGGAGACCCAGTACTTC CASSFRAPEFLETQYF
TRBJ2-5 few TRBD2 TRBV28 TGTGCCAGCAATCGTGCGGCGGGGGTACGGGAGACCCAGTACTTC CASNRAAGVRETQYF
TRBJ2-1 NA TRBD2 TRBV11-1 TGTGCCAGCAGCTCACTAGCGGGAGGGCCGGGATCCTACAATGAGCAGTTCTTC CASSSLAGGPGSYNEQFF
TRBJ2-1 few TRBD2 TRBV4-3 TGCGCCAGCAGCCAGAGGGGTTTCCCGGGACTAGCGGATAGGGATGAGCAGTTCTTC CASSQRGFPGLADRDEQFF
TRBJ1-5 NA NA TRBV12-3/TRBV12-4 TGTGCCAGCAGTTTCGGATGGGGGGATCAGCCCCAGCATTTT CASSFGWGDQPQHF
TRBJ1-2 NA TRBD1 TRBV18 TGTGCCAGCTCACCTCGGACAGGGCCTGCTAACTATGGCTACACCTTC CASSPRTGPANYGYTF
TRBJ2-5 many NA TRBV29-1 TGCAGCGTTGAATTGGGGATGCGGTACCAAGAGACCCAGTACTTC CSVELGMRYQETQYF
TRBJ1-2 few NA TRBV20-1 TGCAGTGCTCCAGGAGGGCGGGGTGGCTACACCTTC CSAPGGRGGYTF
TRBJ2-1 few NA TRBV6-2/TRBV6-3 TGTGCCAGCCACTTTGGTTGGCGGGACAATGAGCAGTTCTTC CASHFGWRDNEQFF
TRBJ2-5 many NA TRBV5-6 TGTGCCAGCAGTCCCCTCCGCAACCAAGAGACCCAGTACTTC CASSPLRNQETQYF
TRBJ2-5 NA NA TRBV12-3/TRBV12-4 TGTGCCAGCAGTTTAGTACTCGGGAGAGGGGTCCAAGAGACCCAGTACTTC CASSLVLGRGVQETQYF
TRBJ1-5 few NA TRBV20-1 TGCAGTGCTAGTAGCGGTAATCAGCCCCAGCATTTT CSASSGNQPQHF
TRBJ2-7 few NA TRBV28 TGTGCCAGCAGTTTAGCCCAGAACCCCTACTTCTACGAGCAGTACTTC CASSLAQNPYFYEQYF
TRBJ1-1 many NA TRBV4-3 TGCGCCAGCAGCCAAAATTTTGGAGGAGGATCTGAAGCTTTCTTT CASSQNFGGGSEAFF
TRBJ2-1 NA TRBD2 TRBV20-1 TGCAGTGCTAGAGTACTAGCGGCTTACAATGAGCAGTTCTTC CSARVLAAYNEQFF
TRBJ2-7 NA NA TRBV5-1 TGCGCCAGCAGCCAGGGAGAATACCGCGAGCAGTACTTC CASSQGEYREQYF
TRBJ2-1 many TRBD2 TRBV5-1 TGCGCCAGCAGCTTCGCTAGCGGGAGGGCCGCCTACAATGAGCAGTTCTTC CASSFASGRAAYNEQFF
TRBJ2-5 few NA TRBV7-6 TGTGCCAGCAGCTTAAAGATAGAGGGTTGGGAGACCCAGTACTTC CASSLKIEGWETQYF
TRBJ2-1 few TRBD1 TRBV5-1 TGCGCCAGCAAGCCCGGGACAGGGTACAATGAGCAGTTCTTC CASKPGTGYNEQFF
TRBJ2-1 NA TRBD2 TRBV20-1 TGCAGTGCTAGAGGGGAGCGGGGTCGGGTAAAGGAGCAGTTCTTC CSARGERGRVKEQFF
TRBJ2-3 many TRBD2 TRBV9 TGTGCCAGCAGCGCCTTGGGACTAGCGGGGTCCATAGATACGCAGTATTTT CASSALGLAGSIDTQYF